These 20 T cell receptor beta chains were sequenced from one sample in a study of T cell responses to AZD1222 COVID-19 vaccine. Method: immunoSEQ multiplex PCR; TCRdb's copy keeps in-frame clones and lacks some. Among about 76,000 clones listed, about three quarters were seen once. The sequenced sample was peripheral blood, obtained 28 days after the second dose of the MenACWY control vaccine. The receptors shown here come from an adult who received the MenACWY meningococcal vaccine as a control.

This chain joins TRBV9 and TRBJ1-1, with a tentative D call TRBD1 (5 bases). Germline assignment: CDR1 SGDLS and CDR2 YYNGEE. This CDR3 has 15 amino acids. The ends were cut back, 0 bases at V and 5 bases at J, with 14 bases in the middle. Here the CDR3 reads CASSVVGKEGTEAFF. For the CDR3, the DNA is TGTGCCAGCAGCGTAGTGGGGAAGGAGGGGACTGAAGCTTTCTTT.

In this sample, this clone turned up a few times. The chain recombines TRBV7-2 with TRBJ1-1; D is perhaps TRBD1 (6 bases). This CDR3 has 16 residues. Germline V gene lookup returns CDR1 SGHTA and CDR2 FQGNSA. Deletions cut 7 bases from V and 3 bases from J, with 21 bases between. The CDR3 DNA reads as TGTGCCAGCAACCCGAAACAGGGCAAGGGAGACACTGAAGCTTTCTTT. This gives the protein CASNPKQGKGDTEAFF.

The chain's CDR3 is CASSKSGNGNTIYF. CDR3 coding DNA: TGTGCCAGTAGTAAGTCCGGGAATGGAAACACCATATATTTT. The genes are TRBV19 and TRBJ1-3; no definite D call. Germline V gene data show CDR1 as LNHDA and CDR2 as SQIVND (reference sequence). Between the trimmed V and J ends, which lost 4 bases and 3 bases, there was a span of 10 bases. There are 14 residues in the CDR3.

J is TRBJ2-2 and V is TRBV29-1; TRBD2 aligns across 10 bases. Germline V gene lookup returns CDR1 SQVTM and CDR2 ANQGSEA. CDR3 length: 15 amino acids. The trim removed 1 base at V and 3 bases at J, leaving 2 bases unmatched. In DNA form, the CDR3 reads TGCAGCGTTGAAGGACTAGCGGGCCACACCGGGGAGCTGTTTTTT. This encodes CSVEGLAGHTGELFF.

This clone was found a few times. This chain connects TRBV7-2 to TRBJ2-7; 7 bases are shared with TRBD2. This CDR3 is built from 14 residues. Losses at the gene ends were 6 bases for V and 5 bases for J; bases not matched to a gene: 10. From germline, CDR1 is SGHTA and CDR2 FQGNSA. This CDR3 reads CASSYVAGPHEQYF. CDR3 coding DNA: TGTGCCAGCAGTTACGTAGCGGGCCCTCACGAGCAGTACTTC.

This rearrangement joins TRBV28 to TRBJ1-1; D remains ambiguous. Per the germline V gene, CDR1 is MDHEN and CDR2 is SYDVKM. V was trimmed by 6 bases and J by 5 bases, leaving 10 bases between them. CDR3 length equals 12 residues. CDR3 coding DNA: TGTGCCAGCAGACCCGGACGGACTGAAGCTTTCTTT. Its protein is CASRPGRTEAFF.

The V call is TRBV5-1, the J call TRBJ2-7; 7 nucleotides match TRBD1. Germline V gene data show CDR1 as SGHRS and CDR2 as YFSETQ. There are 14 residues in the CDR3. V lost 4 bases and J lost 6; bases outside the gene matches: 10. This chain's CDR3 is CASSIWDRISEQYF. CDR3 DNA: TGCGCCAGCAGCATCTGGGACAGAATATCCGAGCAGTACTTC.

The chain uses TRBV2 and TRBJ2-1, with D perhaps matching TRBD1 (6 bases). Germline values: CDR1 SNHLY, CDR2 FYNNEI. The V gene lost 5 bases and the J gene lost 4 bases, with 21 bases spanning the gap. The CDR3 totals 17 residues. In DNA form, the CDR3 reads TGTGCCAGCAGTCCCACAGGGCCGATACCCAAATACAATGAGCAGTTCTTC. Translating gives CASSPTGPIPKYNEQFF.

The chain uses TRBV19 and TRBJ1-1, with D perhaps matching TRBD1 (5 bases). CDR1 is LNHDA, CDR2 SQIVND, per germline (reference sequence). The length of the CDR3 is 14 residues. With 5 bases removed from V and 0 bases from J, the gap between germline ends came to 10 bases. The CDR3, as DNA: TGTGCCAGTAGTTCAGGGACGGTGAACACTGAAGCTTTCTTT. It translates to CASSSGTVNTEAFF.

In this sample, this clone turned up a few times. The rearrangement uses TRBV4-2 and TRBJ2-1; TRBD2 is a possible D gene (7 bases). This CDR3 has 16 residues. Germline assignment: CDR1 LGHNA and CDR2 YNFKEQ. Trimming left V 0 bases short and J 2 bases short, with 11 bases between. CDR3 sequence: CASSQDRGGAYNEQFF. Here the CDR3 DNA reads TGTGCCAGCAGCCAAGATCGAGGGGGGGCCTACAATGAGCAGTTCTTC.

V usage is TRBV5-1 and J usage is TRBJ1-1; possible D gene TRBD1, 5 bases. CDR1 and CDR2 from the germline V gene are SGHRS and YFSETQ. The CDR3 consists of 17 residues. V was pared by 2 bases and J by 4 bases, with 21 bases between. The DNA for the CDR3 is TGCGCCAGCAGCTTAGGTCCGGGAGGGGATGGGGGCACTGAAGCTTTCTTT. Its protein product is CASSLGPGGDGGTEAFF.

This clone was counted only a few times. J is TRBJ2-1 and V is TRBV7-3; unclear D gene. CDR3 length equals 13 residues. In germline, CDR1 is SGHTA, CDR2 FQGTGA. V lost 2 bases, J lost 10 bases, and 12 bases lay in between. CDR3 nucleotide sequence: TGTGCCAGCAGCTTATCCTCCTTCGGGGAGCAGTTCTTC. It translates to CASSLSSFGEQFF.

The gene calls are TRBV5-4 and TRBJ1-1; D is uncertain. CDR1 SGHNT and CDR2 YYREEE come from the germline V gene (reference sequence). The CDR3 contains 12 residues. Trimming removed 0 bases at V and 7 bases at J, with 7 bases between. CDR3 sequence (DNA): TGTGCCAGCAGCTTGGAAGGGATTGAAGCTTTCTTT. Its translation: CASSLEGIEAFF. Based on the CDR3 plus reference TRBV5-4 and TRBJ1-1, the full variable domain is ETGVTQSPTHLIKTRGQQVTLRCSSQSGHNTVSWYQQALGQGPQFIFQYYREEENGRGNFPPRFSGLQFPNYSSELNVNALELDDSALYLCASSLEGIEAFFGQGTRLTVV.

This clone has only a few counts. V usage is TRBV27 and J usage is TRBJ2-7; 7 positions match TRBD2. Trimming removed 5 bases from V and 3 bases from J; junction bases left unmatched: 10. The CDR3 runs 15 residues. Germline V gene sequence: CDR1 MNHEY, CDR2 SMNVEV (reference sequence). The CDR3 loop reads CASSITPGLSYEQYF. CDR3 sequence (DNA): TGTGCCAGCAGTATCACCCCGGGACTAAGCTACGAGCAGTACTTC.

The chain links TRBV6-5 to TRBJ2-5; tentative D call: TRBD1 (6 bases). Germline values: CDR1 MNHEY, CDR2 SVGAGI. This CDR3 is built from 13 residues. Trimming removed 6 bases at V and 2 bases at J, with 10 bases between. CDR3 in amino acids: CASRLGQQETQYF. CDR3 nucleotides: TGTGCCAGCAGACTTGGACAGCAAGAGACCCAGTACTTC.

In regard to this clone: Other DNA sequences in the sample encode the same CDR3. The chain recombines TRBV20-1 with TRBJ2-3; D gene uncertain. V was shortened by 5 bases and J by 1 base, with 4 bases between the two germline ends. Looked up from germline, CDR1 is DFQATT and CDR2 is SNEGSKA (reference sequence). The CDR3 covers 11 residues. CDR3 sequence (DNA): TGCAGTGCTCGAGGCACAGATACGCAGTATTTT. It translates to CSARGTDTQYF.

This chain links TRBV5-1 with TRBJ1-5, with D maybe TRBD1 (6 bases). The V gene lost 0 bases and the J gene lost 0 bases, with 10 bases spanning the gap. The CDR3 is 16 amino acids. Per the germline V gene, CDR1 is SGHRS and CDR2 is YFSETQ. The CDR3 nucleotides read TGCGCCAGCAGCTTGGGGGACACGAGTAGCAATCAGCCCCAGCATTTT. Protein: CASSLGDTSSNQPQHF.

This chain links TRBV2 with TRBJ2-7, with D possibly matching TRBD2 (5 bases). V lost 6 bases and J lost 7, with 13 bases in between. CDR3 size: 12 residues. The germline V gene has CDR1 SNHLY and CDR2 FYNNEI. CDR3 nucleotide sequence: TGTGCCAGCAGCCCGGACTCGGGGGAGCAGTACTTC. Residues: CASSPDSGEQYF.

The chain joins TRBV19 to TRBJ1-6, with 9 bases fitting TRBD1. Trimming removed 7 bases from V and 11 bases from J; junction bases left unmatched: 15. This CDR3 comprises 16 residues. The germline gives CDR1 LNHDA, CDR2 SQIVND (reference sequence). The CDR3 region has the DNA TGTGCCAGTAATAATACGGAGACAGGGGGGCCGGCACCCCTCCACTTT. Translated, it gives CASNNTETGGPAPLHF.

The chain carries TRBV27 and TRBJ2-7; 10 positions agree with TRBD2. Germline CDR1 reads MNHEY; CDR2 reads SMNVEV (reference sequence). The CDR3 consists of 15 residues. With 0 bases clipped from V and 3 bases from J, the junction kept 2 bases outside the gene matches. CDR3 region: CASSLSPSGSYEQYF. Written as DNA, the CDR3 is TGTGCCAGCAGTTTATCCCCTAGCGGGAGCTACGAGCAGTACTTC.